This TCR beta chain was retrieved from a study of blood T cells in healthy people across ages. This clonotype was observed a few times. The antigen is undetermined. Study findings and constraints: The recorded TCR beta diversity per million T cells decreased in a roughly linear manner with age.

A second 7 to 11 cycle PCR used barcoded and J-beta primers. TCRdb passed the 5' RACE reads through MiXCR, listing each CDR3 protein once. Found here are roughly 1.5 million distinct CDR3 sequences, 40% to 45% of them singletons; the top ten hold approximately 4.1%. This CDR3 region has 14 residues. Germline V lookup: CDR1 MNHEY, CDR2 SVGAGI. The V end was cut by 2 bases, the J end by 2 bases, with 10 bases between. The sequence was collected from a woman aged 18-29 years in good health. The sample taken for sequencing was blood. The chain links TRBV6-5 to TRBJ2-7, with a tentative D call TRBD1 (7 bases). CDR3 in amino acids: CASSYGRGAYEQYF. Here the CDR3 DNA reads TGTGCCAGCAGTTACGGCAGGGGGGCCTACGAGCAGTACTTC.